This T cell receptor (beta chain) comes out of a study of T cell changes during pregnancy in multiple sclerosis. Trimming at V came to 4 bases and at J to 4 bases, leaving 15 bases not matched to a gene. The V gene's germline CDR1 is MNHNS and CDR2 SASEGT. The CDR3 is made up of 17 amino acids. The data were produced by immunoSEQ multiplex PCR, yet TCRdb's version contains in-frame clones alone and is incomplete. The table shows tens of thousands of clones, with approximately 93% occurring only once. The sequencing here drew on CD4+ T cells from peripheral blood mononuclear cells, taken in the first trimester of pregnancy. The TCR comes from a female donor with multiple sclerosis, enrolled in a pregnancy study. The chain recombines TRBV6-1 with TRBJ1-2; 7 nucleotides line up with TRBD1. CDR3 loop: CASSGPPGTGVFYGYTF. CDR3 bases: TGTGCCAGCAGTGGACCACCTGGAACAGGGGTCTTCTATGGCTACACCTTC.